This T cell receptor (beta chain) was sequenced during a study of patients and donors after allogeneic stem cell transplantation. The CDR3 runs 17 residues. Trimming took 5 bases from V and 1 from J, leaving 20 bases between them. Per the germline V gene, CDR1 is SEHNR and CDR2 is FQNEAQ (reference sequence). This clonotype was detected a few times. Using its own MiXCR run on the RT-PCR reads, TCRdb lists one record per CDR3 protein. The repertoire holds some 960,000 distinct CDR3 sequences, about 20% seen once, with around 6% in the top ten. The chain carries TRBV7-9 and TRBJ1-1; D not certain. This TCR derives from a human donor who was either an allogeneic HSCT recipient or a stem cell or donor lymphocyte infusion donor (not recorded which). It is not recorded whose cells these are; they may come from a transplant donor. The sample was blood, either unsorted or a sorted T cell fraction (not recorded which). CDR3 nucleotide sequence: TGTGCCAGCAGCCCCTCACCTTCGTCGAAGTGGAACACTGAAGCTTTCTTT. Protein: CASSPSPSSKWNTEAFF.